What follows are 17 T cell receptor beta chains derived from one specimen sequenced in a study of blood T cell repertoires in COVID-19. Clones were read by immunoSEQ multiplex PCR, and TCRdb kept only the in-frame ones, dropping some. The repertoire has around 75,000 clones, approximately 90% of them found once; the top ten carry under 25%. Sequencing used peripheral blood. These receptors all stem from a human donor in a cohort sampled during active COVID-19.

This chain uses TRBV15 with TRBJ1-1; TRBD1 aligns across 11 bases. V gave up 5 bases and J gave up 4 bases; unmatched junction bases: 6. The CDR3 extends over 15 amino acids. Germline CDR1 reads LNHNV; CDR2 reads YYDKDF (reference sequence). The CDR3 nucleotides read TGTGCCACCAGCGCTCTCGGGACAGGGGGCACTGAAGCTTTCTTT. This sequence encodes CATSALGTGGTEAFF.

The chain links TRBV19 to TRBJ1-2; weak D call: TRBD1 (6 bases). The CDR3 loop spans 14 amino acids. V dropped 5 bases and J dropped 4 bases, with 14 bases sitting between them. Germline CDR1 and CDR2: LNHDA and SQIVND (reference sequence). CDR3 coding DNA: TGTGCCAGTAGTCTGGACAGTAATGTCTATGGCTACACCTTC. This sequence encodes CASSLDSNVYGYTF.

The gene calls are TRBV5-1 and TRBJ2-5, with 8 positions matching TRBD2. Germline CDR1 and CDR2: SGHRS and YFSETQ. Trimming cost V 0 bases and J 2 bases; bases outside gene matches: 6. The CDR3 extends over 16 amino acids. The DNA for the CDR3 is TGCGCCAGCAGCTTGGTGGCGGGGGGCCCTCAAGAGACCCAGTACTTC. Its protein is CASSLVAGGPQETQYF.

In DNA, the CDR3 is TGTGCCATCAGTGTCGGAAAATTAGGAGGCACAGATACGCAGTATTTT. This encodes CAISVGKLGGTDTQYF. The chain uses TRBV10-3 and TRBJ2-3; D not resolved. The CDR3 has 16 amino acids. Germline CDR1 is ENHRY and CDR2 is SYGVKD. The V and J ends lost 4 bases and 1 base respectively, with 15 bases between them.

The chain couples TRBV10-3 to TRBJ2-1; 7 bases agree with TRBD1. The V gene's germline CDR1 is ENHRY and CDR2 SYGVKD. The trim removed 0 bases at V and 7 bases at J, leaving 9 bases unmatched. This CDR3 is 16 amino acids long. CDR3 region: CAISESAGTDRNEQFF. The CDR3 DNA sequence: TGTGCCATCAGTGAGTCTGCCGGGACAGACCGTAATGAGCAGTTCTTC.

This chain's CDR3 is CASSTLPGEKTSGANVLTF. CDR3 bases: TGCGCCAGCAGCACCTTACCGGGAGAAAAAACGTCTGGGGCCAACGTCCTGACTTTC. The chain recombines TRBV5-1 with TRBJ2-6; weak D call: TRBD2 (6 bases). Germline assignment: CDR1 SGHRS and CDR2 YFSETQ. V lost 4 bases and J lost 1, with 21 bases in between. The CDR3 has 19 amino acids.

V and J are TRBV6-2 or TRBV6-3 and TRBJ1-2, with a weak D call TRBD1 (6 bases). Germline CDR1 MNHEY, CDR2 SVGEGT. Deletions cut 4 bases from V and 1 base from J, with 10 bases between. This CDR3 is 14 amino acids long. CDR3 bases: TGTGCCAGCAGTTTGACAGGCCATAACTATGGCTACACCTTC. Encoded protein: CASSLTGHNYGYTF.

This chain links TRBV5-1 with TRBJ2-1, with 8 nucleotides matching TRBD2. Germline CDR1 reads SGHRS; CDR2 reads YFSETQ. This CDR3 has 18 amino acids. The V segment lost 0 bases and the J segment 0 bases; nucleotides outside the gene matches: 8. CDR3 loop: CASSLGGAGGRSYNEQFF. CDR3 nucleotides: TGCGCCAGCAGCTTGGGAGGGGCGGGGGGCCGCTCCTACAATGAGCAGTTCTTC.

The V and J genes are TRBV5-5 and TRBJ1-1; 7 bases agree with TRBD1. There are 13 residues in the CDR3. CDR1 is SGHKS, CDR2 YYEKEE, per germline (reference sequence). The V segment lost 2 bases and the J segment 5 bases; nucleotides outside the gene matches: 3. The CDR3 loop reads CASSFLTGTEAFF. In nucleotides, the CDR3 is TGTGCCAGCAGCTTTTTGACAGGGACTGAAGCTTTCTTT.

This chain joins TRBV27 and TRBJ2-7; maybe TRBD2 (6 bases). This CDR3 spans 13 amino acids. The ends were cut back, 6 bases at V and 6 bases at J, with 15 bases in the middle. The germline gives CDR1 MNHEY, CDR2 SMNVEV (reference sequence). The CDR3 region has the DNA TGTGCCAGCAGCCCGGACTACCTAGGCGAGCAGTACTTC. Its translation: CASSPDYLGEQYF.

This chain joins TRBV5-1 and TRBJ1-4; D is perhaps TRBD1 (6 bases). The V gene's germline CDR1 is SGHRS and CDR2 YFSETQ. This CDR3 has 15 amino acids. Trimming cost V 4 bases and J 2 bases, with 12 bases left between them. The CDR3 sequence is CASSPSTGTNEKLFF. In DNA, the CDR3 is TGCGCCAGCAGCCCCTCGACAGGCACTAATGAAAAACTGTTTTTT.

In this sample, this clone turned up a few times. The V gene is TRBV24-1, the J gene TRBJ2-2; 7 bases map to TRBD2. CDR3 length equals 16 residues. From germline, CDR1 is KGHDR and CDR2 SFDVKD. The ends lost 1 base at V and 4 bases at J; junction bases unmatched: 5. CDR3 in amino acids: CATSDLAGIGTGELFF. CDR3 sequence (DNA): TGTGCCACCAGTGATTTAGCGGGAATCGGCACCGGGGAGCTGTTTTTT.

The chain combines TRBV7-6 with TRBJ2-1; D is perhaps TRBD1 (5 bases). The germline V gene encodes CDR1 SGHVS and CDR2 FNYEAQ. This CDR3 comprises 15 residues. Trimming took 3 bases from V and 4 from J, leaving 13 bases between them. CDR3 protein: CASSFQQGGYNEQFF. CDR3 nucleotide sequence: TGTGCCAGCAGCTTCCAGCAGGGTGGATACAATGAGCAGTTCTTC.

The chain is built from TRBV28 and TRBJ1-1; tentatively, D is TRBD1 (5 bases). Germline-derived CDR1 and CDR2 are MDHEN and SYDVKM. V was cut by 6 bases and J by 0 bases, with 14 bases left in between. This CDR3 region has 15 residues. The CDR3, as DNA: TGTGCCAGCAGATACCGACAGACCCTGAACACTGAAGCTTTCTTT. Translation: CASRYRQTLNTEAFF.

The chain recombines TRBV28 with TRBJ2-7; TRBD1 aligns across 9 bases. V shed 6 bases and J 0 bases; nucleotides not matched to a gene: 3. The CDR3 is made up of 14 amino acids. Germline V gene sequence: CDR1 MDHEN, CDR2 SYDVKM. CDR3 region: CASRGQGRSYEQYF. In DNA, the CDR3 is TGTGCCAGCAGGGGACAGGGACGCTCCTACGAGCAGTACTTC.

V and J are TRBV5-1 and TRBJ2-7; D possibly corresponds to TRBD1 (6 bases). This CDR3 contains 15 residues. The germline V gene has CDR1 SGHRS and CDR2 YFSETQ. The germline V and J ends were trimmed by 1 base and 4 bases, with 15 bases remaining between them. The CDR3 sequence is CASSLFPGHQYEQYF. CDR3 nucleotide sequence: TGCGCCAGCAGCTTGTTTCCGGGACACCAATACGAGCAGTACTTC.

This clone was seen once. V usage is TRBV6-5 and J usage is TRBJ2-6; possibly TRBD1 for D (6 bases). This CDR3 has 16 residues. With 4 bases removed from V and 3 bases from J, the gap between germline ends came to 13 bases. Germline V gene lookup returns CDR1 MNHEY and CDR2 SVGAGI. The CDR3 sequence is CASSFSRDNGANVLTF. The CDR3 DNA follows: TGTGCCAGCAGTTTCTCCCGGGACAATGGGGCCAACGTCCTGACTTTC.